The 28 T cell receptor beta chains reported below all come from one sample, sequenced in a study of CD8+ T cells in alopecia areata. Treatment denoted: oral pan-JAK inhibitor, 5-10 mg twice daily. cDNA prepared by RNA extraction and subsequent reverse transcription served as the template for sequencing. The table came from immunoSEQ multiplex PCR; TCRdb's copy has only in-frame clones and leaves some out. The sample yields 200,000 or so clones, more than 45% seen once. The specimen comprised CD4+ T cells sorted from blood, sampled at week 24, from a patient treated with tofacitinib. Every receptor here comes from a human donor with alopecia areata.

The J gene is TRBJ2-7, the V gene TRBV6-5; TRBD2 matches 10 bases. V dropped 8 bases and J dropped 2; count of bases not matched to a gene: 9. The CDR3 sequence is 15 residues long. Germline values: CDR1 MNHEY, CDR2 SVGAGI. CDR3 DNA sequence: TGTGCCAGCCAAGCGGGAGGGATCCAAACCTACGAGCAGTACTTC. Amino acids: CASQAGGIQTYEQYF.

The CDR3 sequence is CAAMTGGSGANVLTF. CDR3 nucleotide sequence: TGTGCCGCCATGACAGGGGGCTCTGGGGCCAACGTCCTGACTTTC. The J gene is TRBJ2-6, the V gene TRBV10-3; 9 nucleotides agree with TRBD1. The V segment lost 11 bases and the J segment 0 bases; nucleotides outside the gene matches: 5. This CDR3 contains 15 residues. Germline CDR1 and CDR2: ENHRY and SYGVKD.

The chain carries TRBV7-2 and TRBJ2-1, with D hard to call. The CDR3 runs 15 residues. Germline lookup yields CDR1 SGHTA and CDR2 FQGNSA. V was trimmed by 4 bases and J by 4 bases, leaving 14 bases between them. The CDR3 loop is CASSSRRGPYNEQFF. The CDR3 region has the DNA TGTGCCAGCAGCTCTCGTAGAGGCCCTTACAATGAGCAGTTCTTC.

This chain joins TRBV27 and TRBJ2-6; maybe TRBD1 (5 bases). The CDR3 is 14 amino acids. Trimming cost V 6 bases and J 3 bases, with 9 bases left between them. Germline lookup yields CDR1 MNHEY and CDR2 SMNVEV (reference sequence). CDR3: CASSRQYGANVLTF. The CDR3 coding sequence is TGTGCCAGCAGCCGACAGTATGGGGCCAACGTCCTGACTTTC.

Here the CDR3 reads CASSLAGGNQPQHF. The CDR3 nucleotides read TGTGCCAGCAGCTTGGCCGGTGGCAATCAGCCCCAGCATTTT. The genes are TRBV5-4 and TRBJ1-5, with D unresolved. Trimming left V 0 bases short and J 2 bases short, with 6 bases between. Germline V lookup: CDR1 SGHNT, CDR2 YYREEE (reference sequence). The CDR3 sequence is 14 residues long.

This clone occurred once. The V call is TRBV5-1, the J call TRBJ2-7; D not certain. Trimming left V 0 bases short and J 0 bases short, with 13 bases between. This CDR3 comprises 16 residues. The V gene's germline CDR1 is SGHRS and CDR2 YFSETQ. The CDR3 DNA sequence: TGCGCCAGCAGCTTGGGGGCAGCCCGAACCTCCTACGAGCAGTACTTC. Protein product: CASSLGAARTSYEQYF.

This sequence joins TRBV15 and TRBJ2-3; D perhaps matches TRBD2 (5 bases). Germline CDR1 reads LNHNV; CDR2 reads YYDKDF (reference sequence). Trimming shortened V by 0 bases and J by 1 base, and 14 bases separated the two germline ends. The CDR3 consists of 17 residues. For the CDR3, the DNA is TGTGCCACCAGCAGAGATCGTGGCGGCGGGCGCACAGATACGCAGTATTTT. This gives the protein CATSRDRGGGRTDTQYF.

The chain has TRBV7-9 and TRBJ2-1, with 8 nucleotides matching TRBD2. This CDR3 has 16 residues. V trimming: 4 bases; J trimming: 5 bases; junction bases outside the gene matches: 10. Germline V lookup: CDR1 SEHNR, CDR2 FQNEAQ (reference sequence). CDR3 coding DNA: TGTGCCAGCAGCTATGGGGGTAGCGGGATCAACAATGAGCAGTTCTTC. It specifies CASSYGGSGINNEQFF.

The chain has TRBV7-9 and TRBJ2-1, with 7 bases aligning to TRBD1. V dropped 0 bases and J dropped 3; count of bases not matched to a gene: 2. Germline CDR1 SEHNR, CDR2 FQNEAQ (reference sequence). There are 15 residues in the CDR3. CDR3 nucleotides: TGTGCCAGCAGCTTAGCGAGGGGGCACTACAATGAGCAGTTCTTC. It yields the protein CASSLARGHYNEQFF.

J is TRBJ2-3 and V is TRBV5-4, with 14 bases matching TRBD2. The V gene's germline CDR1 is SGHNT and CDR2 YYREEE (reference sequence). The CDR3 consists of 18 residues. After removal of 3 bases from V and 0 bases from J, the junction contained 6 bases not matched to a gene. This CDR3 is CASSSGTSGGTSTDTQYF. The CDR3 DNA reads TGTGCCAGCAGCTCCGGGACTAGCGGGGGCACTAGCACAGATACGCAGTATTTT.

This chain connects TRBV25-1 to TRBJ2-5, with D perhaps matching TRBD1 (6 bases). The J call may be faulty, since TRBJ2-7 better matches the DNA end. The CDR3 runs to 15 residues. CDR1 MGHDK and CDR2 SYGVNS come from the germline V gene. CDR3 DNA sequence: TGTGCCAGCAGTAAGCCTGGGCAGGGGCGTTTCGAGCAGTACTTC. This codes for CASSKPGQGRFEQYF.

A few counts support this clone. The chain carries TRBV28 and TRBJ2-5, with D tentatively TRBD2 (6 bases). With 2 bases removed from V and 2 bases from J, the gap between germline ends came to 15 bases. This CDR3 comprises 16 residues. Germline assignment: CDR1 MDHEN and CDR2 SYDVKM. The CDR3 protein is CASSLGRGARQETQYF. The CDR3 DNA is TGTGCCAGCAGTTTAGGACGCGGGGCACGGCAAGAGACCCAGTACTTC.

CDR3 coding DNA: TGTGCCAGCAGCACCCAGGGACAGTCTCCCGAGCAGTACTTC. Its protein is CASSTQGQSPEQYF. The chain links TRBV7-2 to TRBJ2-7; 7 bases match TRBD1. V lost 5 bases to trimming and J lost 6 bases; unmatched junction nucleotides: 10. The CDR3 spans 14 residues. The V gene's germline CDR1 is SGHTA and CDR2 FQGNSA.

The chain has TRBV30 and TRBJ2-7; D uncertain. The germline V gene has CDR1 GTSNPN and CDR2 SVGIG (reference sequence). The germline V and J ends were trimmed by 3 bases and 4 bases, with 7 bases remaining between them. This CDR3 has 11 amino acids. The CDR3 DNA follows: TGTGCCTGGAGATTGAGTTACGAGCAGTACTTC. This gives the protein CAWRLSYEQYF.

The rearrangement links TRBV10-3 to TRBJ2-1; D is undetermined. CDR3 length: 13 amino acids. From germline, CDR1 is ENHRY and CDR2 SYGVKD. Trimming took 10 bases from V and 3 from J, leaving 13 bases between them. The CDR3 nucleotides read TGTGCCACCAACACGGAGAACTACAATGAGCAGTTCTTC. This encodes CATNTENYNEQFF.

The genes are TRBV10-3 and TRBJ1-2; a weak D match, TRBD1 (6 bases). Germline V lookup: CDR1 ENHRY, CDR2 SYGVKD. CDR3 length: 15 amino acids. Trimming cost V 3 bases and J 2 bases, with 13 bases left between them. CDR3: CAISDRGSGNYGYTF. The CDR3 bases are TGTGCCATCAGTGACAGGGGTAGTGGCAACTATGGCTACACCTTC.

This clone came up a few times. The chain joins TRBV15 to TRBJ2-5; D is uncertain. The CDR3 is 15 amino acids. The germline V gene has CDR1 LNHNV and CDR2 YYDKDF (reference sequence). With 0 bases removed from V and 2 bases from J, the gap between germline ends came to 10 bases. The CDR3 reads CATSRDLRDQETQYF. The CDR3 region has the DNA TGTGCCACCAGCAGAGACTTAAGGGATCAAGAGACCCAGTACTTC.

This clone was seen a handful of times. This rearrangement joins TRBV6-5 to TRBJ2-1; 8 bases match TRBD1. The ends lost 4 bases at V and 4 bases at J; junction bases unmatched: 3. The CDR3 sequence is 14 residues long. Germline values: CDR1 MNHEY, CDR2 SVGAGI. The CDR3 here is CASSSWDRYNEQFF. In nucleotides, the CDR3 is TGTGCCAGCAGTTCATGGGACAGGTACAATGAGCAGTTCTTC.

The gene calls are TRBV5-1 and TRBJ2-1; 12 nucleotides agree with TRBD2. V gave up 3 bases and J gave up 8 bases; unmatched junction bases: 9. CDR3 length: 16 amino acids. Germline V lookup: CDR1 SGHRS, CDR2 YFSETQ. The CDR3 DNA reads as TGCGCCAGCAGCTCCGCGACTAGCGGGAGACTCCATGAGCAGTTCTTC. It specifies CASSSATSGRLHEQFF.

V and J are TRBV4-2 and TRBJ2-7, with 8 bases matching TRBD1. Germline V CDR1 and CDR2: LGHNA, YNFKEQ. This CDR3 spans 14 amino acids. V lost 1 base, J lost 2 bases, and 1 base stayed unmatched. The CDR3 reads CASSQGGQAYEQYF. The CDR3 DNA reads as TGTGCCAGCAGCCAAGGGGGACAGGCCTACGAGCAGTACTTC.

The chain has TRBV5-6 and TRBJ1-1, with no clear D. CDR1 is SGHDT and CDR2 is YYEEEE in the germline V gene. The ends were cut back, 1 base at V and 6 bases at J, with 10 bases in the middle. The CDR3 has 13 residues. The CDR3 nucleotides are TGTGCCAGCAGCTTGTGGACTGGGGCTGAAGCTTTCTTT. Amino acids: CASSLWTGAEAFF. The full variable domain, rest sourced from reference TRBV5-6 and TRBJ1-1, is DAGVTQSPTHLIKTRGQQVTLRCSPKSGHDTVSWYQQALGQGPQFIFQYYEEEERQRGNFPDRFSGHQFPNYSSELNVNALLLGDSALYLCASSLWTGAEAFFGQGTRLTVV.

This clone was observed once. The chain combines TRBV27 with TRBJ2-4; TRBD1 or TRBD2 may be the D gene (5 bases each). The CDR3 runs 15 residues. The germline V gene encodes CDR1 MNHEY and CDR2 SMNVEV (reference sequence). V gave up 6 bases and J gave up 3 bases, with 15 bases separating them. Here the CDR3 reads CASSIEGSFKNIQYF. CDR3 nucleotides: TGTGCCAGCAGCATCGAGGGGTCGTTCAAAAACATTCAGTACTTC.

This clone was recorded once. The genes are TRBV5-4 and TRBJ1-1; unclear D gene. The germline gives CDR1 SGHNT, CDR2 YYREEE (reference sequence). V was pared by 1 base and J by 2 bases, with 6 bases between. CDR3 length: 13 residues. CDR3 sequence reads: CASSLLGNTEAFF. In nucleotides, the CDR3 is TGTGCCAGCAGCTTGCTGGGCAACACTGAAGCTTTCTTT.

The V gene is TRBV4-1, the J gene TRBJ1-1; 7 bases match TRBD1. The CDR3 is 15 amino acids. The junction had 7 bases not matched to a gene; V was cut back by 1 base and J by 5 bases. Germline CDR1 and CDR2: MGHRA and YSYEKL. The CDR3 DNA reads TGCGCCAGCAGCCAAGTAGGGGGCGTGGGAACTGAAGCTTTCTTT. This sequence encodes CASSQVGGVGTEAFF.

Turning to this clone: At one boundary the junction diverges from the germline segment, which might be a read error. The genes are TRBV7-8 and TRBJ2-7, with D possibly TRBD1 on 5 matching bases. From germline, CDR1 is SGHVS and CDR2 FQNEAQ. This CDR3 has 13 residues. CDR3 nucleotide sequence: TGTGCCAGCAGCCCCAGAGTGGGGCCCCGATGGAACTTC. Residues: CASSPRVGPRWNF.

CDR3 protein: CSVERGDLQETQYF. The CDR3 DNA follows: TGCAGCGTTGAGCGGGGGGACCTCCAAGAGACCCAGTACTTC. The chain links TRBV29-1 to TRBJ2-5; 8 bases align to TRBD2. V trimming: 3 bases; J trimming: 1 base; junction bases outside the gene matches: 4. From germline, CDR1 is SQVTM and CDR2 ANQGSEA. The CDR3 is made up of 14 amino acids.

The chain has TRBV9 and TRBJ1-5, with D possibly TRBD1 on 6 matching bases. Germline-derived CDR1 and CDR2 are SGDLS and YYNGEE. V shed 0 bases and J shed 3 bases, with 10 bases lying between them. CDR3 length: 15 residues. CDR3 sequence: CASSVGDIHNQPQHF. The CDR3 nucleotides read TGTGCCAGCAGCGTAGGGGACATCCACAATCAGCCCCAGCATTTT.

The J gene is TRBJ2-1, the V gene TRBV5-6; 7 positions agree with TRBD2. This CDR3 has 13 residues. V shed 4 bases, J shed 7 bases, and the junction held 5 bases outside the gene matches. CDR1 and CDR2 (germline): SGHDT, YYEEEE. CDR3 loop: CASSLQRGNEQFF. CDR3 coding DNA: TGTGCCAGCAGCCTTCAGCGGGGTAATGAGCAGTTCTTC. Supplemented by reference TRBV5-6 and TRBJ2-1, the full variable domain reads DAGVTQSPTHLIKTRGQQVTLRCSPKSGHDTVSWYQQALGQGPQFIFQYYEEEERQRGNFPDRFSGHQFPNYSSELNVNALLLGDSALYLCASSLQRGNEQFFGPGTRLTVL.